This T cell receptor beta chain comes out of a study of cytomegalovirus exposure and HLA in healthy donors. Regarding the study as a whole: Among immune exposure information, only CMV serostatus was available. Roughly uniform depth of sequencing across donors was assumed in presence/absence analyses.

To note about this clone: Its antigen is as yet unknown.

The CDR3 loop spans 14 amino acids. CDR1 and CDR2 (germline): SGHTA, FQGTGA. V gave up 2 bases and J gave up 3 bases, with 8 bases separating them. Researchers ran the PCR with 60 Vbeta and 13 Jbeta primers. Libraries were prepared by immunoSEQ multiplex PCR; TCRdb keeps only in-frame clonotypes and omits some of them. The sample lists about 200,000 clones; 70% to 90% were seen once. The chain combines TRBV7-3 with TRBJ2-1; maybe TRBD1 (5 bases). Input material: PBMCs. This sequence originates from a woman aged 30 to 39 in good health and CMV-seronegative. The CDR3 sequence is CASSLGAGYNEQFF. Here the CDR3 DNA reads TGTGCCAGCAGCTTAGGGGCAGGCTACAATGAGCAGTTCTTC.